This is a list of T cell receptor beta chains from one sample in a study of blood T cell repertoires in COVID-19. Profiling relied on immunoSEQ multiplex PCR, and the TCRdb table lists in-frame clones only, not all of them. Among 70,000 or so clones listed, 90% were seen once. Input material: peripheral blood. The receptors originated from a woman aged 18-35 years with acute or convalescent COVID-19. CDR3s include the opening cysteine and the closing phenylalanine or tryptophan. The D gene is left open where the match is weak. A row's size may be missing; if present it is once, few, many or a size class.

d_gene: -; v_gene: TRBV19; abundance: few; j_gene: TRBJ1-1; CDR3nt: TGTGCCAGTAGTTCTGGACAGCCGAACACTGAAGCTTTCTTT; CDR3aa: CASSSGQPNTEAFF
d_gene: -; v_gene: TRBV2; abundance: -; j_gene: TRBJ2-7; CDR3nt: TGTGCCAGCAGATTGGGACTTTCGACTACCTACGAGCAGTACTTC; CDR3aa: CASRLGLSTTYEQYF
d_gene: -; v_gene: TRBV10-3; abundance: once; j_gene: TRBJ1-1; CDR3nt: TGTGCCATCAGTGAGTCCGTCGTCGTGAACACTGAAGCTTTCTTT; CDR3aa: CAISESVVVNTEAFF
d_gene: -; v_gene: TRBV7-9; abundance: once; j_gene: TRBJ1-1; CDR3nt: TGTGCCAGCAGCGGAGCGGGAACTGAAGCTTTCTTT; CDR3aa: CASSGAGTEAFF
d_gene: TRBD1; v_gene: TRBV18; abundance: -; j_gene: TRBJ2-3; CDR3nt: TGTGCCAGCTCACTAGACCGGGACAGGGGGCTAAATACGCAGTATTTT; CDR3aa: CASSLDRDRGLNTQYF
d_gene: -; v_gene: TRBV19; abundance: once; j_gene: TRBJ2-2; CDR3nt: TGTGCCATCAAGACAGGAGGTGACGGGGGGGAGCTGTTTTTT; CDR3aa: CAIKTGGDGGELFF
d_gene: TRBD1; v_gene: TRBV5-4; abundance: -; j_gene: TRBJ2-7; CDR3nt: TGTGCCAGCAGCATGGCGCCGGGACAGGGAAGTGACGAGCAGTACTTC; CDR3aa: CASSMAPGQGSDEQYF
d_gene: -; v_gene: TRBV2; abundance: -; j_gene: TRBJ1-2; CDR3nt: TGTGCCAGCAGCGACAGATCCTATGGCTACACCTTC; CDR3aa: CASSDRSYGYTF
d_gene: -; v_gene: TRBV20-1; abundance: -; j_gene: TRBJ1-6; CDR3nt: TGCAGTGCTAGTGCCCGACTCTATAATTCACCCCTCCACTTT; CDR3aa: CSASARLYNSPLHF
d_gene: -; v_gene: TRBV6-1; abundance: -; j_gene: TRBJ1-1; CDR3nt: TGTGCCAGCAGTGATGAAACAGGGCTCACTGAAGCTTTCTTT; CDR3aa: CASSDETGLTEAFF
d_gene: TRBD1; v_gene: TRBV5-4; abundance: -; j_gene: TRBJ1-3; CDR3nt: TGTGCCAGCAGCAACGGACAGGGTAGGGCCTCTGGAAACACCATATATTTT; CDR3aa: CASSNGQGRASGNTIYF
d_gene: TRBD2; v_gene: TRBV7-9; abundance: -; j_gene: TRBJ2-1; CDR3nt: TGTGCCAGCAGCCATGGTGCTAGCGGGTTCCGCACTACCTACAATGAGCAGTTCTTC; CDR3aa: CASSHGASGFRTTYNEQFF
d_gene: TRBD2; v_gene: TRBV29-1; abundance: -; j_gene: TRBJ2-1; CDR3nt: TGCAGCGTTGTGTTTCTAGCGGGCTACAATGAGCAGTTCTTC; CDR3aa: CSVVFLAGYNEQFF
d_gene: -; v_gene: TRBV12-3/TRBV12-4; abundance: -; j_gene: TRBJ2-1; CDR3nt: TGTGCCAGCAGTTTCATCTACAATGAGCAGTTCTTC; CDR3aa: CASSFIYNEQFF
d_gene: TRBD1; v_gene: TRBV25-1; abundance: -; j_gene: TRBJ2-1; CDR3nt: TGTGCCAGCAGTGCCCAGGGGGCTTACAATGAGCAGTTCTTC; CDR3aa: CASSAQGAYNEQFF
d_gene: -; v_gene: TRBV15; abundance: -; j_gene: TRBJ1-1; CDR3nt: TGTGCCACCAGCGGCTACGGGGGACCGAACACTGAAGCTTTCTTT; CDR3aa: CATSGYGGPNTEAFF
d_gene: TRBD1; v_gene: TRBV28; abundance: -; j_gene: TRBJ1-1; CDR3nt: TGTGCCAGCAGTTGGAGGACAGGCCGACCTGAAGCTTTCTTT; CDR3aa: CASSWRTGRPEAFF
d_gene: TRBD2; v_gene: TRBV18; abundance: -; j_gene: TRBJ2-1; CDR3nt: TGTGCCAGCTCACCCCAGGGACTAGCGGGTTACAATGAGCAGTTCTTC; CDR3aa: CASSPQGLAGYNEQFF
d_gene: -; v_gene: TRBV25-1; abundance: -; j_gene: TRBJ1-4; CDR3nt: TGTGCCAGCAGTGAAGTGGGGGCTCTAGGGGAAAAACTGTTTTTT; CDR3aa: CASSEVGALGEKLFF
d_gene: -; v_gene: TRBV5-1; abundance: -; j_gene: TRBJ2-2; CDR3nt: TGCGCCAGCAGCTTGGAACCAGGGTCGACCGGGGAGCTGTTTTTT; CDR3aa: CASSLEPGSTGELFF
d_gene: -; v_gene: TRBV2; abundance: -; j_gene: TRBJ2-7; CDR3nt: TGTGCCAGCAGTCAACAGGGCACCGAGCAGTACTTC; CDR3aa: CASSQQGTEQYF
d_gene: -; v_gene: TRBV19; abundance: -; j_gene: TRBJ1-2; CDR3nt: TGTGCCAGTAGTATCCGCGGGACCCCAATGACCTATGGCTACACCTTC; CDR3aa: CASSIRGTPMTYGYTF
d_gene: -; v_gene: TRBV25-1; abundance: -; j_gene: TRBJ1-5; CDR3nt: TGTGCCAGCAGTGAAGGTGGACAAAATCAGCCCCAGCATTTT; CDR3aa: CASSEGGQNQPQHF
d_gene: TRBD1; v_gene: TRBV5-6; abundance: -; j_gene: TRBJ1-2; CDR3nt: TGTGCCAGCAGCCTGACAGGGATTAACTATGGCTACACCTTC; CDR3aa: CASSLTGINYGYTF